The sequence of this T cell receptor (beta chain) was determined in a study of OX40 agonist ivuxolimab in advanced cancers. At the level of the study: Partial responses were achieved by three patients, one with hepatocellular carcinoma and two with cutaneous melanoma.

Only in-frame clones appear in the TCRdb table, and some are missing; sequencing was by immunoSEQ multiplex PCR. Here the sample spans fewer than 120,000 clones, more than 70% being singletons. V gave up 0 bases and J gave up 3 bases, with 14 bases separating them. Germline-derived CDR1 and CDR2 are LNHNV and YYDKDF (reference sequence). The CDR3 consists of 16 residues. V is TRBV15 and J is TRBJ1-1; D is unresolved. The TCR sequence derives from an adult with an advanced solid tumor such as melanoma, head and neck, liver or kidney cancer. The input for sequencing was CD4+ or CD8+ T cells sorted from blood, taken in a trial of the OX40 agonist ivuxolimab. CDR3: CATSRDPHYLDTEAFF. The CDR3 DNA is TGTGCCACCAGCAGAGACCCACATTATCTGGACACTGAAGCTTTCTTT.